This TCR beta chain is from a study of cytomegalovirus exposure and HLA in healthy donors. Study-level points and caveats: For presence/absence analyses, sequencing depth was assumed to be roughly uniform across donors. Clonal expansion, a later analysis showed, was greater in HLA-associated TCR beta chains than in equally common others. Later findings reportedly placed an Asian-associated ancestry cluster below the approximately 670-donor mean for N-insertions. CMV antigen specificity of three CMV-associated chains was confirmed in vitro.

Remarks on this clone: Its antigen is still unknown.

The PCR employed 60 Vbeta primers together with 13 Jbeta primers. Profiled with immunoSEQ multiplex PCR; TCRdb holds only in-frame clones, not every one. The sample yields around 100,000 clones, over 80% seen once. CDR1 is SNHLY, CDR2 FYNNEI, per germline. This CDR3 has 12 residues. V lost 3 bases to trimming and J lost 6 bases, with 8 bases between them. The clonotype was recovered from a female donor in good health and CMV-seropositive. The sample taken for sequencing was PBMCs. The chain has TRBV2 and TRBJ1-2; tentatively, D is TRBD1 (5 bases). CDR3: CASSDVRDGYTF. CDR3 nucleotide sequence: TGTGCCAGCAGTGACGTCAGGGATGGCTACACCTTC.